Below are 23 T cell receptor beta chains sequenced from a single sample in a study of Ad26.COV2.S vaccination and SARS-CoV-2 variants. Sample treatment: approximately 18 received Ad26.COV2.S at low or high dose, single or two shots; 5 received placebo; per-sample allocation not given. Day 63 after the first injection of vaccine or placebo was the sampling time. Clones were sequenced by immunoSEQ multiplex PCR, and TCRdb holds only the in-frame ones, with some missing. The sample lists about 350,000 clones, about 85% occurring once. Sequences were derived from peripheral blood, sampled in a trial of Ad26.COV2.S vaccine versus placebo. The receptor set was obtained from a person between 18 and 65 years old who received the Ad26.COV2.S COVID-19 vaccine or a placebo.

The chain employs TRBV19 and TRBJ2-7; TRBD2 matches at 11 bases. V was pared by 3 bases and J by 0 bases, with 7 bases of the junction left unmatched. CDR1 is LNHDA, CDR2 SQIVND, per germline (reference sequence). This CDR3 comprises 17 residues. The DNA of the CDR3 is TGTGCCAGTAGTATTGGACTAGCGGGTCTTAGCTCCTACGAGCAGTACTTC. Protein sequence: CASSIGLAGLSSYEQYF.

The chain employs TRBV28 and TRBJ2-5, with unresolved D. CDR1 is MDHEN and CDR2 is SYDVKM in the germline V gene. The CDR3 sequence is 17 residues long. Trimming removed 3 bases at V and 5 bases at J, with 22 bases between. CDR3 amino acids: CASSLVSLTRRFETQYF. CDR3 DNA sequence: TGTGCCAGCAGTTTGGTTTCTCTGACCCGACGTTTTGAGACCCAGTACTTC.

The rearrangement links TRBV11-2 to TRBJ1-1, with TRBD1 as a possible D gene (5 bases). CDR3 length: 13 residues. V was trimmed by 5 bases and J by 1 base, leaving 8 bases between them. Germline V gene lookup returns CDR1 SGHAT and CDR2 FQNNGV. CDR3 sequence (DNA): TGTGCCAGCAGCCCAAGGGGGAACACTGAAGCTTTCTTT. Translating it yields CASSPRGNTEAFF.

V usage is TRBV12-5 and J usage is TRBJ2-1; TRBD2 matches 8 bases. Trimming cost V 5 bases and J 3 bases; bases outside gene matches: 6. CDR1 is LGHNT, CDR2 FRNRAP, per germline. CDR3 length: 15 residues. The CDR3 protein is CASGRAGAGYNEQFF. The CDR3 DNA follows: TGTGCTAGTGGTCGAGCGGGAGCGGGCTACAATGAGCAGTTCTTC.

V usage is TRBV6-5 and J usage is TRBJ2-7; D might be TRBD1 or TRBD2, each matching 7 bases. V was clipped by 6 bases and J by 4 bases, with 16 bases between them. CDR1 is MNHEY and CDR2 is SVGAGI in the germline V gene. CDR3 size: 14 residues. DNA of the CDR3: TGTGCCAGCAGCCACAGGGGAGGGGGATACGAGCAGTACTTC. Translated, it gives CASSHRGGGYEQYF.

The V call is TRBV10-3, the J call TRBJ1-1; tentative D call: TRBD1 (6 bases). CDR1 and CDR2 from the germline V gene are ENHRY and SYGVKD. The germline V and J ends were trimmed by 2 bases and 2 bases, with 9 bases remaining between them. CDR3 length equals 14 residues. The CDR3 loop reads CAISEAGVNTEAFF. The CDR3 DNA sequence: TGTGCCATCAGTGAGGCAGGGGTAAACACTGAAGCTTTCTTT.

The sample holds one count of this clone. The V call is TRBV28, the J call TRBJ1-1, with D hard to call. Trimming took off 5 bases at V and 0 bases at J, with 22 bases between the two ends. The CDR3 has 18 residues. The germline CDR1 and CDR2 sequences are MDHEN and SYDVKM. The CDR3 coding sequence is TGTGCCAGCAGTCTCTTTGGCCCTGGAGGGAACATGAACACTGAAGCTTTCTTT. Its protein is CASSLFGPGGNMNTEAFF.

The chain is built from TRBV7-2 and TRBJ2-3, with D perhaps TRBD2 (6 bases). CDR3 length equals 14 residues. V was clipped by 4 bases and J by 6 bases, with 14 bases between them. CDR1 and CDR2 from the germline V gene are SGHTA and FQGNSA. DNA of the CDR3: TGTGCCAGCAGCTCGGTAGGAGGGTCCGATACGCAGTATTTT. Its translation: CASSSVGGSDTQYF.

V and J are TRBV5-4 and TRBJ1-6, with 8 bases identical to TRBD1. The CDR3 length is 16 residues. V trimming: 3 bases; J trimming: 8 bases; junction bases outside the gene matches: 10. Germline V gives CDR1 SGHNT, CDR2 YYREEE (reference sequence). The CDR3 bases are TGTGCCAGCAGCTCCGGACAGGGAAACCCATATTCACCCCTCCACTTT. It yields the protein CASSSGQGNPYSPLHF.

The gene calls are TRBV6-5 and TRBJ1-5, with 7 bases aligning to TRBD1. Germline trimming cut 7 bases from V and 6 bases from J; bases unmatched to any gene: 12. The CDR3 runs to 15 residues. The germline gives CDR1 MNHEY, CDR2 SVGAGI. The DNA of the CDR3 is TGTGCCAGCACCGTAACAGGGGTAGGTGGTCAGCCCCAGCATTTT. Translating gives CASTVTGVGGQPQHF.

The genes are TRBV11-2 and TRBJ2-3, with 7 bases aligning to TRBD2. The germline gives CDR1 SGHAT, CDR2 FQNNGV. The CDR3 has 17 residues. The trim removed 0 bases at V and 6 bases at J, leaving 12 bases unmatched. DNA of the CDR3: TGTGCCAGCAGCTTAGAACAGGACGGGGGGTCGTTGGATACGCAGTATTTT. Translating it yields CASSLEQDGGSLDTQYF.

The V call is TRBV7-9, the J call TRBJ1-6, with unresolved D. The CDR3 consists of 12 residues. V lost 2 bases to trimming and J lost 8 bases, with 4 bases between them. Per the germline V gene, CDR1 is SEHNR and CDR2 is FQNEAQ (reference sequence). The CDR3 region is CASSLSHSPLHF. CDR3 in DNA: TGTGCCAGCAGCTTAAGCCATTCACCCCTCCACTTT.

This clone was seen once. The V call is TRBV3-1 (or the pseudogene TRBV3-2), the J call TRBJ2-6; D gene ambiguous. The V gene's germline CDR1 is LGHDT and CDR2 YNNKEL (reference sequence). The V and J ends lost 2 bases and 2 bases respectively, with 10 bases between them. There are 16 residues in the CDR3. The CDR3 bases are TGTGCCAGCAGCCAATCCCGGTTTGCTGGGGCCAACGTCCTGACTTTC. Protein sequence: CASSQSRFAGANVLTF.

This rearrangement joins TRBV6-5 to TRBJ1-5; the match to TRBD1 covers 7 bases. The ends lost 6 bases at V and 6 bases at J; junction bases unmatched: 8. The CDR3 length is 14 residues. Germline V lookup: CDR1 MNHEY, CDR2 SVGAGI. The CDR3 reads CASRDRTTGQPQHF. CDR3 nucleotides: TGTGCCAGCAGGGACAGGACCACGGGTCAGCCCCAGCATTTT.

This chain uses TRBV2 with TRBJ1-2, with D unresolved. The CDR3 runs to 16 residues. Germline CDR1 is SNHLY and CDR2 is FYNNEI. V shed 6 bases and J shed 1 base, with 18 bases lying between them. CDR3 loop: CASSFNAGPNNYGYTF. CDR3 bases: TGTGCCAGCAGCTTTAACGCCGGGCCCAATAACTATGGCTACACCTTC. The complete variable domain, with remaining parts taken from reference TRBV2 and TRBJ1-2, reads EPEVTQTPSHQVTQMGQEVILRCVPISNHLYFYWYRQILGQKVEFLVSFYNNEISEKSEIFDDQFSVERPDGSNFTLKIRSTKLEDSAMYFCASSFNAGPNNYGYTFGSGTRLTVV.

This clone is a singleton in its sample. The chain uses TRBV5-1 and TRBJ2-2; D uncertain. The length of the CDR3 is 12 residues. Germline CDR1 reads SGHRS; CDR2 reads YFSETQ. V lost 7 bases, J lost 0 bases, and 4 bases lay in between. The CDR3 sequence is CASGPNTGELFF. The CDR3 region has the DNA TGCGCCAGCGGACCGAACACCGGGGAGCTGTTTTTT.

The rearrangement links TRBV7-2 to TRBJ2-1; D unclear. Per germline, CDR1 SGHTA and CDR2 FQGNSA. V gave up 0 bases and J gave up 7 bases, with 4 bases separating them. This CDR3 is 12 amino acids long. Here the CDR3 DNA reads TGTGCCAGCAGCTTAGCACATAATGAGCAGTTCTTC. It encodes CASSLAHNEQFF.

This chain connects TRBV30 to TRBJ1-5; a weak D match, TRBD1 (5 bases). V lost 5 bases and J 4 bases, leaving 21 bases between the germline ends. Germline V gene sequence: CDR1 GTSNPN, CDR2 SVGIG (reference sequence). The CDR3 covers 16 residues. This CDR3 is CAWARDGAGGNQPQHF. The DNA of the CDR3 is TGTGCCTGGGCAAGAGACGGGGCCGGCGGGAATCAGCCCCAGCATTTT.

The chain uses TRBV6-1 and TRBJ1-3, with D possibly TRBD1 on 5 matching bases. In germline, CDR1 is MNHNS, CDR2 SASEGT. The CDR3 runs to 15 residues. V lost 0 bases and J 0 bases, leaving 6 bases between the germline ends. In DNA form, the CDR3 reads TGTGCCAGCAGTGAAGCGGGGGTCTCTGGAAACACCATATATTTT. Its protein product is CASSEAGVSGNTIYF.

The chain recombines TRBV7-9 with TRBJ1-1; 9 bases match TRBD1. This CDR3 spans 17 amino acids. Trimming at V came to 3 bases and at J to 1 base, leaving 9 bases not matched to a gene. In germline, CDR1 is SEHNR, CDR2 FQNEAQ (reference sequence). CDR3 in amino acids: CASSFPFGDRANTEAFF. CDR3 nucleotide sequence: TGTGCCAGCAGCTTCCCTTTTGGGGACAGGGCGAACACTGAAGCTTTCTTT.

The chain is built from TRBV7-2 and TRBJ1-6; TRBD1 might be the D (6 bases). The V gene lost 3 bases and the J gene lost 7 bases, with 13 bases spanning the gap. The CDR3 runs to 15 residues. Germline V gene lookup returns CDR1 SGHTA and CDR2 FQGNSA. Here the CDR3 reads CASSFRAGTNSPLHF. For the CDR3, the DNA is TGTGCCAGCAGCTTCCGGGCGGGGACAAATTCACCCCTCCACTTT.

The genes are TRBV3-1 (or the pseudogene TRBV3-2) and TRBJ2-5; D call uncertain. This CDR3 region has 15 residues. Germline V gene sequence: CDR1 LGHDT, CDR2 YNNKEL (reference sequence). The V gene lost 6 bases and the J gene lost 5 bases, with 19 bases spanning the gap. The CDR3 loop is CASSLHPLTGETQYF. The DNA of the CDR3 is TGTGCCAGCAGTCTACACCCGCTCACCGGGGAGACCCAGTACTTC.

This sequence joins TRBV2 and TRBJ1-1; D is perhaps TRBD1 (5 bases). Trimming left V 5 bases short and J 3 bases short, with 10 bases between. Germline V gives CDR1 SNHLY, CDR2 FYNNEI. The CDR3 has 13 amino acids. This CDR3 reads CASSPGGDTEAFF. DNA of the CDR3: TGTGCCAGCAGTCCCGGGGGGGACACTGAAGCTTTCTTT.